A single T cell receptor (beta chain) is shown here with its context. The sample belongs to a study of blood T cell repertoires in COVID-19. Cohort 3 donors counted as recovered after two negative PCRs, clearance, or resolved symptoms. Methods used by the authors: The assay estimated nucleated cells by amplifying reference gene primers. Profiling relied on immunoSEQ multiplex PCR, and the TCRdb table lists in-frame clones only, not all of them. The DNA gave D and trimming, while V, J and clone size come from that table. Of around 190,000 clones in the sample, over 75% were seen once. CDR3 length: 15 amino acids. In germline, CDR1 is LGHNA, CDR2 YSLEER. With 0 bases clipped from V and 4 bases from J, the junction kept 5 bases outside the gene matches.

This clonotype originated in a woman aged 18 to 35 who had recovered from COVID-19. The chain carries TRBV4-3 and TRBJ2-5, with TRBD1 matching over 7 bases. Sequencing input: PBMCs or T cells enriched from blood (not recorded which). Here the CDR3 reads CASSQETGFPETQYF. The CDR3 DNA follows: TGCGCCAGCAGCCAAGAGACAGGGTTCCCAGAGACCCAGTACTTC.